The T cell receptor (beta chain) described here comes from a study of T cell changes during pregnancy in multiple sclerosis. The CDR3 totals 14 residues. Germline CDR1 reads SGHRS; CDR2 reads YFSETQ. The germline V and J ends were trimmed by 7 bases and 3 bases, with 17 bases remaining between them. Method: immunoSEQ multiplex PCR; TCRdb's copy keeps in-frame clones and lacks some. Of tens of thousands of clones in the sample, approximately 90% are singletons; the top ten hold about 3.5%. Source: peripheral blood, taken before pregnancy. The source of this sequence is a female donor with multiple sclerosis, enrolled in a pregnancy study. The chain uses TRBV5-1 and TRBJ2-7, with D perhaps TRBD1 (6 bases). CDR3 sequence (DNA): TGCGCCAGCGGAACAGGGTCCGCGAGCTACGAGCAGTACTTC. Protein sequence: CASGTGSASYEQYF. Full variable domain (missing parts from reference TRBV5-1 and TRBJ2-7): KAGVTQTPRYLIKTRGQQVTLSCSPISGHRSVSWYQQTPGQGLQFLFEYFSETQRNKGNFPGRFSGRQFSNSRSEMNVSTLELGDSALYLCASGTGSASYEQYFGPGTRLTVT.